Sequencing of this T cell receptor (beta chain) was carried out in a study of identifying expanded T cells in peripheral blood. Study results and caveats: Over about two and four weeks, about 15 and 19 clones changed, versus roughly 1.2 between replicates.

The length of the CDR3 is 14 residues. Germline V gene lookup returns CDR1 SEHNR and CDR2 FQNEAQ (reference sequence). Libraries were prepared by immunoSEQ multiplex PCR; TCRdb keeps only in-frame clonotypes and omits some of them. In the table there are about 86,000 clones, approximately 85% of which are singletons. In the case of this clone: Its antigen is as yet unknown. The junction departs from the called germline gene at one end, perhaps through a read error.

This TCR came from a person aged 18 to 70 in good health. The rearrangement links TRBV7-9 to TRBJ1-6, with D unclear. Source material: blood. The CDR3 DNA is TGCGCCAGCAGCCTACAGATCTATAATTCACCCCTCCACTTT. This gives the protein CASSLQIYNSPLHF.